The 20 T cell receptor beta chains given below trace back to one sample, sequenced in a study of T cell responses to AZD1222 COVID-19 vaccine. Generated by immunoSEQ multiplex PCR, the TCRdb table keeps only in-frame clones and is missing some. The sample has about 42,000 clones; 65% to 85% are singletons. The sample here was peripheral blood, taken 28 days after the second AZD1222 dose. The receptors originated from an adult who received the AZD1222 COVID-19 vaccine.

V and J are TRBV29-1 and TRBJ1-2; TRBD1 aligns across 7 bases. J lost 1 base, V lost 7 bases, and 9 bases had no gene match. Germline CDR1 and CDR2: SQVTM and ANQGSEA. CDR3 length equals 14 residues. CDR3 loop: CSASQGRFNYGYTF. The CDR3 nucleotides read TGCAGCGCATCACAGGGGCGATTTAACTATGGCTACACCTTC.

The rearrangement links TRBV11-3 to TRBJ2-2; 9 bases are shared with TRBD1. Germline values: CDR1 SGHNT, CDR2 YENEEA. Losses at the gene ends were 6 bases for V and 3 bases for J; bases not matched to a gene: 5. The CDR3 extends over 15 amino acids. CDR3 DNA sequence: TGTGCCAGCAGGGAGACAGGGGGAGACACCGGGGAGCTGTTTTTT. Encoded protein: CASRETGGDTGELFF.

The chain employs TRBV5-4 and TRBJ2-4; no definite D call. The CDR3 extends over 15 amino acids. The germline V gene has CDR1 SGHNT and CDR2 YYREEE (reference sequence). V dropped 4 bases and J dropped 8 bases, with 19 bases sitting between them. CDR3 loop: CASSPLSPGRDIQYF. The CDR3 DNA is TGTGCCAGCAGCCCTTTGTCGCCCGGCCGGGACATTCAGTACTTC.

This clone has just a few counts. The V and J genes are TRBV7-9 and TRBJ2-1, with TRBD2 identical over 8 bases. Trimming at V came to 1 base and at J to 1 base, leaving 9 bases not matched to a gene. Germline values: CDR1 SEHNR, CDR2 FQNEAQ (reference sequence). The CDR3 is 18 amino acids. The CDR3 protein is CASSLVLGGLGSYNEQFF. CDR3 sequence (DNA): TGTGCCAGCAGCTTAGTGTTGGGGGGACTAGGTTCCTACAATGAGCAGTTCTTC.

The rearrangement joins TRBV6-2 or TRBV6-3 to TRBJ2-7; D may correspond to TRBD1 or TRBD2 (5 bases each). Trimming removed 6 bases from V and 5 bases from J, with 23 bases in between. Germline CDR1 is MNHEY and CDR2 is SVGEGT. CDR3 length: 16 residues. CDR3 amino acids: CASSITAGTHPHEQYF. In DNA, the CDR3 is TGTGCCAGCAGCATCACCGCCGGGACCCACCCTCACGAGCAGTACTTC.

This chain joins TRBV7-9 and TRBJ2-1; no firm D call. The CDR3 runs 13 residues. The germline V gene has CDR1 SEHNR and CDR2 FQNEAQ (reference sequence). The V gene lost 0 bases and the J gene lost 7 bases, with 7 bases spanning the gap. In DNA, the CDR3 is TGTGCCAGCAGCTTAGCGCCCGCAAATGAGCAGTTCTTC. Amino acid sequence: CASSLAPANEQFF.

In this sample, this clone turned up once. The gene calls are TRBV19 and TRBJ2-3; 15 positions agree with TRBD2. Germline trimming cut 8 bases from V and 5 bases from J; bases unmatched to any gene: 5. Germline CDR1 reads LNHDA; CDR2 reads SQIVND (reference sequence). The CDR3 contains 15 residues. CDR3 loop: CASGTSGGLGDTQYF. CDR3 bases: TGTGCCAGTGGGACTAGCGGGGGGCTGGGAGATACGCAGTATTTT.

This chain links TRBV3-1 (or the pseudogene TRBV3-2) with TRBJ1-6, with no clear D. Trimming removed 3 bases from V and 9 bases from J, with 9 bases in between. Germline lookup yields CDR1 LGHDT and CDR2 YNNKEL (reference sequence). This CDR3 has 13 amino acids. CDR3 DNA: TGTGCCAGCAGCCATTTTCGGGTTTCACCCCTCCACTTT. Residues: CASSHFRVSPLHF.

V and J are TRBV18 and TRBJ1-4; D uncertain. V lost 2 bases to trimming and J lost 2 bases, with 0 bases between them. This CDR3 region has 12 residues. The germline V gene encodes CDR1 KGHSH and CDR2 LQKENI. CDR3 DNA sequence: TGTGCCAGCTCACCAACTAATGAAAAACTGTTTTTT. Amino acid sequence: CASSPTNEKLFF.

The genes are TRBV12-3 or TRBV12-4 and TRBJ1-2; 11 positions agree with TRBD1. The CDR3 is 13 residues long. V gave up 7 bases and J gave up 7 bases; unmatched junction bases: 5. The CDR3 coding sequence is TGTGCCAGCACCCTGGGACAGGGGGGTGGCTACACCTTC. Translating gives CASTLGQGGGYTF.

The rearrangement links TRBV5-6 to TRBJ2-3; 11 positions match TRBD1. Per the germline V gene, CDR1 is SGHDT and CDR2 is YYEEEE. CDR3 length equals 15 residues. J was trimmed by 5 bases and V by 4 bases; bases with no gene match: 6. The CDR3 region is CASSPPGQGGDTQYF. In nucleotides, the CDR3 is TGTGCCAGCAGCCCCCCGGGACAGGGGGGAGATACGCAGTATTTT. Full variable domain (outside the CDR3, taken from reference TRBV5-6 and TRBJ2-3): DAGVTQSPTHLIKTRGQQVTLRCSPKSGHDTVSWYQQALGQGPQFIFQYYEEEERQRGNFPDRFSGHQFPNYSSELNVNALLLGDSALYLCASSPPGQGGDTQYFGPGTRLTVL.

The chain carries TRBV30 and TRBJ2-2; D possibly corresponds to TRBD1 (6 bases). The CDR3 is made up of 11 amino acids. Trimming removed 5 bases at V and 9 bases at J, with 10 bases between. Germline V gives CDR1 GTSNPN, CDR2 SVGIG (reference sequence). CDR3 coding DNA: TGTGCCTGGGGACAGTCGAGGGAGCTGTTTTTT. This gives the protein CAWGQSRELFF.

The V gene is TRBV4-1, the J gene TRBJ2-7; D might be TRBD1 or TRBD2, each matching 6 bases. This CDR3 is 15 amino acids long. Germline-derived CDR1 and CDR2 are MGHRA and YSYEKL. The V end lost 4 bases, the J end lost 2 bases, and 15 bases lay between the germline ends. The CDR3 reads CASSPPGAKPYEQYF. The CDR3 DNA reads TGCGCCAGCAGCCCCCCGGGGGCGAAACCCTACGAGCAGTACTTC.

V is TRBV5-1 and J is TRBJ1-2; TRBD1 matches 9 bases. In germline, CDR1 is SGHRS, CDR2 YFSETQ. Trimming removed 0 bases from V and 8 bases from J; junction bases left unmatched: 11. The CDR3 is 16 amino acids. DNA of the CDR3: TGCGCCAGCAGCTTGGCTGGGGGACAGGGAGGAGAAGGCTACACCTTC. This encodes CASSLAGGQGGEGYTF.

J is TRBJ2-1 and V is TRBV5-4; 12 bases are a match to TRBD2. With 5 bases clipped from V and 12 bases from J, the junction kept 6 bases outside the gene matches. The germline CDR1 and CDR2 sequences are SGHNT and YYREEE (reference sequence). The CDR3 consists of 13 residues. The chain's CDR3 is CASSLLAGGAQFF. The CDR3 DNA reads TGTGCCAGCAGTTTACTAGCGGGGGGTGCGCAGTTCTTC.

The rearrangement links TRBV5-4 to TRBJ1-1; D unresolved. The CDR3 spans 13 residues. CDR1 is SGHNT, CDR2 YYREEE, per germline (reference sequence). V was pared by 1 base and J by 5 bases, with 9 bases between. CDR3 residues: CASSLKEGTEAFF. CDR3 nucleotide sequence: TGTGCCAGCAGCTTGAAAGAAGGGACTGAAGCTTTCTTT.

The chain couples TRBV19 to TRBJ2-1; D may be TRBD2 (7 bases). This CDR3 spans 14 amino acids. CDR1 LNHDA and CDR2 SQIVND come from the germline V gene (reference sequence). The germline V and J ends were trimmed by 8 bases and 6 bases, with 17 bases remaining between them. CDR3 DNA: TGTGCCAGTTGGGGGGGGGCTTCGATCAATGAGCAGTTCTTC. Residues: CASWGGASINEQFF.

This sequence joins TRBV5-6 and TRBJ1-1; D uncertain. The ends were cut back, 0 bases at V and 1 base at J, with 7 bases in the middle. The CDR3 loop spans 14 amino acids. Germline loops: CDR1 SGHDT, CDR2 YYEEEE. CDR3 in amino acids: CASSLGRGNTEAFF. Here the CDR3 DNA reads TGTGCCAGCAGCTTGGGACGGGGGAACACTGAAGCTTTCTTT. The full variable domain, rest sourced from reference TRBV5-6 and TRBJ1-1, is DAGVTQSPTHLIKTRGQQVTLRCSPKSGHDTVSWYQQALGQGPQFIFQYYEEEERQRGNFPDRFSGHQFPNYSSELNVNALLLGDSALYLCASSLGRGNTEAFFGQGTRLTVV.

V gene TRBV19 combines with J gene TRBJ2-2; tentative D call: TRBD1 (7 bases). Germline CDR1 and CDR2: LNHDA and SQIVND (reference sequence). Deletions cut 6 bases from V and 0 bases from J, with 14 bases between. The CDR3 has 16 residues. The CDR3 DNA sequence: TGTGCCAGTAGCTCAGGAGGGGGCGCGAACACCGGGGAGCTGTTTTTT. Protein: CASSSGGGANTGELFF.

The chain has TRBV2 and TRBJ1-2; D unresolved. Germline V gives CDR1 SNHLY, CDR2 FYNNEI. This CDR3 region has 13 residues. V shed 2 bases and J shed 4 bases, with 8 bases lying between them. CDR3 in DNA: TGTGCCAGCAGTGAAAGCGACATCTATGGCTACACCTTC. It specifies CASSESDIYGYTF.